This T cell receptor (beta chain) was profiled in a study of graft-versus-host responses after intestinal transplantation. Study context: Every recipient underwent anti-thymocyte globulin induction, then tacrolimus and steroids for roughly three years.

The CDR3 covers 15 residues. V lost 4 bases and J lost 2, with 16 bases in between. Germline CDR1 is SGHNT and CDR2 is YYREEE (reference sequence). Some clones are missing from TCRdb's copy, which holds only in-frame ones; the method was immunoSEQ multiplex PCR. The table has around 37,000 clones, around 86% seen once; the top ten hold under 4%. This rearrangement joins TRBV5-4 to TRBJ2-7, with D perhaps matching TRBD2 (5 bases). The clonotype originates from a human patient who received an intestinal transplant, so some T cells may come from the graft donor. The sequences come from PBMCs, collected about 160 weeks after transplant. CDR3 sequence: CASSTGILSTYEQYF. The DNA of the CDR3 is TGTGCCAGCAGCACCGGGATCTTGTCTACCTACGAGCAGTACTTC.